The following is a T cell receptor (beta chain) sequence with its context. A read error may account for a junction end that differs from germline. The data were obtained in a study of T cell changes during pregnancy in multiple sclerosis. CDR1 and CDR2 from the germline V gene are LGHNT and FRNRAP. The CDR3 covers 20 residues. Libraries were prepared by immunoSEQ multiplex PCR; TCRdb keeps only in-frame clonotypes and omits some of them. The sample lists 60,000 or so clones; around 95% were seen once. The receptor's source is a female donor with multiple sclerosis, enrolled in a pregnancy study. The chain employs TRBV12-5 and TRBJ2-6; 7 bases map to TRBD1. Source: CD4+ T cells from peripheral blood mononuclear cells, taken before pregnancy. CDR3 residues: CASGLVTRWTGSSGANILTF. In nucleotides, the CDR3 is TGTGCTAGTGGTTTGGTAACCAGATGGACAGGAAGCTCTGGGGCCAACATCCTGACTTTC.